This passage covers 16 T cell receptor beta chains from one sample sequenced in a study of cytomegalovirus exposure and HLA in healthy donors. Use of 60 Vbeta and 13 Jbeta primers characterized the PCR. Method: immunoSEQ multiplex PCR; TCRdb's copy keeps in-frame clones and lacks some. The table lists 110,000 or so clones, 75% of them singletons, with just under 3% in the top ten. Sequenced material: PBMCs. These receptors were taken from a woman between 40 and 50 years old in good health and CMV-seropositive.

The chain is built from TRBV27 and TRBJ2-3; 7 bases are shared with TRBD2. This CDR3 is built from 14 residues. Trimming at V came to 6 bases and at J to 6 bases, leaving 9 bases not matched to a gene. The germline CDR1 and CDR2 sequences are MNHEY and SMNVEV (reference sequence). The CDR3 protein is CASSLGRGGDTQYF. The CDR3 DNA follows: TGTGCCAGCAGCCTGGGAAGGGGAGGGGATACGCAGTATTTT.

The gene calls are TRBV7-3 and TRBJ1-1; D gene unclear. CDR1 SGHTA and CDR2 FQGTGA come from the germline V gene. The V end lost 0 bases, the J end lost 0 bases, and 8 bases lay between the germline ends. This CDR3 has 15 residues. CDR3 DNA sequence: TGTGCCAGCAGCTTAACGGGCGGGGTGAACACTGAAGCTTTCTTT. It codes for CASSLTGGVNTEAFF.

The chain uses TRBV19 and TRBJ1-2; D unresolved. CDR1 is LNHDA, CDR2 SQIVND, per germline (reference sequence). V was shortened by 8 bases and J by 4 bases, with 8 bases between the two germline ends. This CDR3 is 11 amino acids long. CDR3 amino acids: CASLGSYGYTF. CDR3 in DNA: TGTGCCAGTCTCGGGAGCTATGGCTACACCTTC. Using reference TRBV19 and TRBJ1-2 for the parts outside the CDR3, the full variable domain is DGGITQSPKYLFRKEGQNVTLSCEQNLNHDAMYWYRQDPGQGLRLIYYSQIVNDFQKGDIAEGYSVSREKKESFPLTVTSAQKNPTAFYLCASLGSYGYTFGSGTRLTVV.

The CDR3 here is CASSRGLGEQYF. In DNA form, the CDR3 reads TGTGCCAGCAGCCGCGGCCTTGGCGAGCAGTACTTC. The chain recombines TRBV7-2 with TRBJ2-7, with D uncertain. CDR1 is SGHTA and CDR2 is FQGNSA in the germline V gene. The CDR3 runs to 12 residues. V gave up 5 bases and J gave up 6 bases, with 11 bases separating them.

The V gene is TRBV28, the J gene TRBJ2-1, with 12 nucleotides matching TRBD2. The CDR3 length is 16 residues. Trimming at V came to 2 bases and at J to 6 bases, leaving 5 bases not matched to a gene. Looked up from germline, CDR1 is MDHEN and CDR2 is SYDVKM. CDR3 bases: TGTGCCAGCAGTTTAACTGCTAGCGGGAGGGTCAATGAGCAGTTCTTC. Residues: CASSLTASGRVNEQFF.

The genes are TRBV30 and TRBJ2-3; D gene uncertain. Germline loops: CDR1 GTSNPN, CDR2 SVGIG (reference sequence). Trimming removed 7 bases from V and 3 bases from J, with 5 bases in between. The CDR3 length is 10 residues. The CDR3 nucleotides read TGTGCCTTCACTACAGATACGCAGTATTTT. Translating gives CAFTTDTQYF.

This clone was picked up a small number of times. J is TRBJ1-6 and V is TRBV2; D not certain. Trimming took 1 base from V and 10 from J, leaving 14 bases between them. This CDR3 is built from 15 residues. CDR1 is SNHLY and CDR2 is FYNNEI in the germline V gene. The CDR3 coding sequence is TGTGCCAGCAGTGAAGAACAGTCCCCAGGATCACCCCTCCACTTT. Residues: CASSEEQSPGSPLHF. Combining the CDR3 with reference TRBV2 and TRBJ1-6 gives the whole variable domain EPEVTQTPSHQVTQMGQEVILRCVPISNHLYFYWYRQILGQKVEFLVSFYNNEISEKSEIFDDQFSVERPDGSNFTLKIRSTKLEDSAMYFCASSEEQSPGSPLHFGNGTRLTVT.

This chain links TRBV7-2 with TRBJ2-7, with 8 bases fitting TRBD1. The CDR3 loop spans 14 amino acids. With V trimmed by 3 bases and J by 4 bases, 5 bases remained unmatched. Germline CDR1 SGHTA, CDR2 FQGNSA. The CDR3 nucleotides are TGTGCCAGCAGCTTTAACAGGGGGTGGTACGAGCAGTACTTC. It is translated as CASSFNRGWYEQYF. Complete variable domain (other parts from reference TRBV7-2 and TRBJ2-7): GAGVSQSPSNKVTEKGKDVELRCDPISGHTALYWYRQSLGQGLEFLIYFQGNSAPDKSGLPSDRFSAERTGGSVSTLTIQRTQQEDSAVYLCASSFNRGWYEQYFGPGTRLTVT.

This clone was detected only a few times. The genes are TRBV28 and TRBJ2-5; perhaps TRBD2 as D (5 bases). Trimming stripped 0 bases from V and 8 bases from J, with 19 bases between. The germline V gene encodes CDR1 MDHEN and CDR2 SYDVKM. The length of the CDR3 is 16 residues. Here the CDR3 reads CASSLWGSRGGGTQYF. Here the CDR3 DNA reads TGTGCCAGCAGTTTATGGGGCAGTAGAGGAGGAGGAACCCAGTACTTC. The whole variable domain, filled in from reference TRBV28 and TRBJ2-5, reads DVKVTQSSRYLVKRTGEKVFLECVQDMDHENMFWYRQDPGLGLRLIYFSYDVKMKEKGDIPEGYSVSREKKERFSLILESASTNQTSMYLCASSLWGSRGGGTQYFGPGTRLLVL.

This clone was seen only once. The CDR3 here is CASSPNRGHGYTF. CDR3 DNA: TGTGCCAGCAGCCCGAACAGGGGGCATGGCTACACCTTC. V gene TRBV7-9 combines with J gene TRBJ1-2, with 9 bases that match TRBD1. This CDR3 is 13 amino acids long. The junction had 4 bases not matched to a gene; V was cut back by 5 bases and J by 6 bases. Per the germline V gene, CDR1 is SEHNR and CDR2 is FQNEAQ (reference sequence).

As concerns this clone: This same CDR3 is encoded by further DNA sequences in the sample. The chain is built from TRBV18 and TRBJ1-1, with D perhaps TRBD1 (5 bases). The CDR3 is 13 amino acids. With 3 bases removed from V and 2 bases from J, the gap between germline ends came to 7 bases. CDR1 and CDR2 from the germline V gene are KGHSH and LQKENI. CDR3 loop: CASSPGLNTEAFF. CDR3 coding DNA: TGTGCCAGCTCACCGGGGCTAAACACTGAAGCTTTCTTT. Variable domain in full (rest from reference TRBV18 and TRBJ1-1): NAGVMQNPRHLVRRRGQEARLRCSPMKGHSHVYWYRQLPEEGLKFMVYLQKENIIDESGMPKERFSAEFPKEGPSILRIQQVVRGDSAAYFCASSPGLNTEAFFGQGTRLTVV.

The J gene is TRBJ1-4, the V gene TRBV9, with a tentative D call TRBD1 (5 bases). V was cut by 3 bases and J by 5 bases, with 11 bases left in between. Germline loops: CDR1 SGDLS, CDR2 YYNGEE. CDR3 length: 14 residues. Written as DNA, the CDR3 is TGTGCCAGCAGCGCGGACATACCGAATGAAAAACTGTTTTTT. It specifies CASSADIPNEKLFF.

The chain links TRBV27 to TRBJ2-7; D is ambiguous. The CDR3 covers 13 residues. The germline CDR1 and CDR2 sequences are MNHEY and SMNVEV (reference sequence). The V gene lost 3 bases and the J gene lost 7 bases, with 13 bases spanning the gap. The CDR3 protein is CASSLVQFHEQYF. The CDR3, as DNA: TGTGCCAGCAGTTTGGTCCAGTTTCATGAGCAGTACTTC.

The chain couples TRBV4-3 to TRBJ2-7; D might be TRBD2 (6 bases). The CDR3 totals 15 residues. With 0 bases removed from V and 4 bases from J, the gap between germline ends came to 13 bases. The V gene's germline CDR1 is LGHNA and CDR2 YSLEER. The CDR3 nucleotides are TGCGCCAGCAGCCAAGATCGGGGGTCCATATACGAGCAGTACTTC. Protein sequence: CASSQDRGSIYEQYF.

This chain joins TRBV6-5 and TRBJ2-7, with TRBD2 as a possible D gene (6 bases). The germline V gene encodes CDR1 MNHEY and CDR2 SVGAGI. Trimming shortened V by 2 bases and J by 0 bases, and 8 bases separated the two germline ends. CDR3 length equals 14 residues. CDR3 bases: TGTGCCAGCAGTTACGGCGGGACCTCCTACGAGCAGTACTTC. Its translation: CASSYGGTSYEQYF.

The chain combines TRBV6-5 with TRBJ2-3; perhaps TRBD2 as D (6 bases). Germline V gene data show CDR1 as MNHEY and CDR2 as SVGAGI. V was clipped by 6 bases and J by 4 bases, with 17 bases between them. This CDR3 comprises 15 residues. The CDR3 bases are TGTGCCAGCAGCCTAGCGCAGGGTTCTTCAGATACGCAGTATTTT. It yields the protein CASSLAQGSSDTQYF.